A selection of T cell receptor beta chains follows, all from one sample in a study of tumor-infiltrating lymphocytes in primary liver carcinoma. Via MiXCR, TCRdb re-called the multiplex PCR reads, giving one row per CDR3 protein. The table shows about 180,000 distinct CDR3 sequences, with roughly three fifths occurring only once. Specimen: peripheral blood. The receptors here all came from a man in his forties with primary liver carcinoma and hepatitis B virus infection. The CDR3 runs from the conserved cysteine through the conserved F or W. D genes are given only for firm matches. Clone size appears in some rows only: once, few, many, or a class for an expanded clone.

.,TRBJ1-1,many,TRBV11-2,CASSPSGSLNTEAFF,TGTGCCAGCAGCCCTAGTGGCAGCTTGAACACTGAAGCTTTCTTT
TRBD1,TRBJ2-3,few,TRBV5-5,CASSWTHHRDRGLINTQYF,TGTGCCAGCAGCTGGACCCACCACCGGGACAGGGGGCTAATAAATACGCAGTATTTT
TRBD1,TRBJ2-1,.,TRBV11-2,CASSPPDRSNERFF,TGTGCCAGCAGTCCTCCGGACAGGAGCAATGAGCGGTTCTTC
TRBD2,TRBJ2-4,.,TRBV6-1,CASSDAVAGNIQYF,TGTGCCAGCAGTGACGCGGTAGCGGGGAACATTCAGTACTTC
TRBD1,TRBJ2-3,.,TRBV29-1,CSVAQRDSSDMQYF,TGCAGCGTGGCCCAACGGGACAGCTCAGATATGCAGTATTTT
.,TRBJ1-1,.,TRBV6-5,CVSSPSIYTEAFF,TGTGTCAGCAGTCCCAGTATTTACACTGAAGCTTTCTTT
.,TRBJ2-3,.,TRBV7-8,CASSFEYGTDTQYF,TGTGCCAGCAGCTTCGAATACGGCACAGATACGCAGTATTTT
.,TRBJ2-7,.,TRBV10-3,CAISTTGPGYEQYF,TGTGCCATCAGTACGACCGGACCGGGCTACGAGCAGTACTTC
.,TRBJ2-1,.,TRBV29-1,CSVEQGSNEQFF,TGCAGCGTTGAACAGGGTAGCAATGAGCAGTTCTTC
TRBD2,TRBJ2-7,once,TRBV5-4,CASSRSGGNDLQQYF,TGTGCCAGCAGCCGGTCGGGAGGGAATGATCTGCAGCAGTACTTC
.,TRBJ2-5,few,TRBV5-4,CASSPLERETQYF,TGTGCCAGCAGCCCCCTGGAGAGGGAGACCCAGTACTTC
TRBD2,TRBJ2-1,many,TRBV11-2,CASSHWTSGRSNEQFF,TGTGCCAGCAGCCACTGGACTAGCGGGAGGTCCAATGAGCAGTTCTTC
.,TRBJ1-1,.,TRBV11-2,CASSPLWAATKAFF,TGTGCCAGCAGCCCCCTCTGGGCAGCGACTAAAGCTTTCTTT
TRBD1,TRBJ2-7,many,TRBV11-2,CASSLYRGSYEQYF,TGTGCCAGCAGCTTATACAGGGGGTCCTACGAGCAGTACTTC
TRBD1,TRBJ2-1,.,TRBV5-1,CASSNPGQAISEQFF,TGCGCCAGCAGCAATCCGGGACAGGCAATCAGTGAGCAGTTCTTC
TRBD1,TRBJ2-7,.,TRBV11-2,CASSSHVTGGASSYEQYF,TGTGCCAGCAGCTCGCATGTCACAGGGGGTGCCTCCTCCTACGAGCAGTACTTC
TRBD2,TRBJ2-1,.,TRBV6-1,CASKELAGANNEQFF,TGTGCCAGCAAGGAACTAGCGGGAGCGAACAATGAGCAGTTCTTC
.,TRBJ2-7,few,TRBV6-5,CASSQAASFTGYEQYF,TGTGCCAGCAGTCAGGCAGCCAGCTTCACGGGTTACGAGCAGTACTTC
TRBD1,TRBJ1-4,few,TRBV6-1,CASSRQGEKLFF,TGTGCCAGCAGTAGACAGGGGGAAAAACTGTTTTTT
TRBD2,TRBJ2-7,.,TRBV10-3,CVSSLAGERGYEQYF,TGTGTCTCTAGTCTAGCGGGAGAGCGGGGCTACGAGCAGTACTTC
.,TRBJ1-4,many,TRBV11-2,CASSDTAATNEKLFF,TGTGCCAGCAGCGATACGGCTGCAACTAATGAAAAACTGTTTTTT
.,TRBJ1-4,.,TRBV6-6,CASSTPGEEKLFF,TGTGCCAGCAGTACCCCAGGGGAAGAAAAACTGTTTTTT
.,TRBJ1-5,.,TRBV11-2,CAGSLADNQPQHF,TGTGCTGGCAGCTTAGCGGATAATCAGCCCCAGCATTTT
TRBD2,TRBJ2-3,.,TRBV10-3,CAVSLAGVEDTQYF,TGTGCCGTCAGCCTAGCGGGAGTTGAGGATACGCAGTATTTT
.,TRBJ1-5,.,TRBV6-6,CASITDGGNQPQHF,TGTGCCAGCATTACGGATGGGGGGAATCAGCCCCAGCATTTT